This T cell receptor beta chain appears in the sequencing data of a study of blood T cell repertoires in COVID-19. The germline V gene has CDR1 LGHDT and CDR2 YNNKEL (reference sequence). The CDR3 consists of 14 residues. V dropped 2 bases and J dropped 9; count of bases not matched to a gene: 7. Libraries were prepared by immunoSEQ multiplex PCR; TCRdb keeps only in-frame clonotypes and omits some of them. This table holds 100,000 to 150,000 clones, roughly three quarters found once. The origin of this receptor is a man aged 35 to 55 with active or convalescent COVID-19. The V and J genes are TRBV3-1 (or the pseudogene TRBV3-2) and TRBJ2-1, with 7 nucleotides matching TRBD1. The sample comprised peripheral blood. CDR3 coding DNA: TGTGCCAGCAGCCAACTTAGGGGGCCCGGTGAGCAGTTCTTC. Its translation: CASSQLRGPGEQFF.